This is a list of T cell receptor beta chains from one sample in a study of shared clonotypes between healthy human individuals. TCRdb's copy holds only in-frame clones and misses some; the assay was immunoSEQ multiplex PCR. Among fewer than 500,000 clones listed, nearly 80% were seen once. The sample taken for sequencing was PBMCs. These receptors were taken from a middle-aged woman in good health. Some clones in this sample may be carry-over from other donors' samples. Both conserved end residues are part of each CDR3. D genes are given only for firm matches. The listing skips clone size in some rows; elsewhere it reads once, few, many or a size class.

j_call clone_size d_call v_call cdr3_nt cdr3_aa
TRBJ1-3 - - TRBV19 TGTGCCAGTAGCCCGGGGTACTCTGGAAACACCATATATTTT CASSPGYSGNTIYF
TRBJ1-5 - - TRBV6-5 TGTGCCAGCAGCTTAACAGGGTTTGGCAATCAGCCCCAGCATTTT CASSLTGFGNQPQHF
TRBJ2-1 - TRBD2 TRBV27 TGTGCCAGCAGTTTAGGCTCCCTAGCGGGGTTCGGGAATGAGCAGTTCTTC CASSLGSLAGFGNEQFF
TRBJ1-3 - - TRBV5-4 TGTGCCAGCAGCTTGAATCTAGACGGAAACACCATATATTTT CASSLNLDGNTIYF
TRBJ1-4 - - TRBV7-2 TGTGCCAGCAGCTTTAGGGGAAATAATGAAAAACTGTTTTTT CASSFRGNNEKLFF
TRBJ2-1 - TRBD2 TRBV11-3 TGTGCCAGCAGCTTAGGCACGGGACTAGACAATGAGCAGTTCTTC CASSLGTGLDNEQFF
TRBJ2-5 - TRBD1 TRBV7-3 TGTGCCAGCAGCTCCACAGGGGGCGCGGAGACCCAGTACTTC CASSSTGGAETQYF
TRBJ2-1 - - TRBV28 TGTGCCAGCACCCCGTCGGGGTTAAACAATGAGCAGTTCTTC CASTPSGLNNEQFF
TRBJ2-7 few - TRBV7-9 TGTGCCAGCAGCTTAGAGGGGGTGGGAACGTACTCCTACGAGCAGTACTTC CASSLEGVGTYSYEQYF
TRBJ2-5 - TRBD1 TRBV18 TGTGCCAGCTCACCAAGGACAGGGAATGGAGAGACCCAGTACTTC CASSPRTGNGETQYF
TRBJ2-3 - TRBD2 TRBV28 TGTGCCAGCAGTTCCTACACTACTAGCGGGAGGTCGACAGATACGCAGTATTTT CASSSYTTSGRSTDTQYF
TRBJ1-4 many - TRBV27 TGTGCCAGCAGTTTAGCTGCAACTAATGAAAAACTGTTTTTT CASSLAATNEKLFF
TRBJ1-2 - TRBD1 TRBV27 TGTGCCAGCAGCGCACGGACAGGGGGTGTTGGCTACACCTTC CASSARTGGVGYTF
TRBJ1-2 - - TRBV11-2 TGTGCCAGCAGCTTCAGGGATTATGGCTACACCTTC CASSFRDYGYTF
TRBJ2-2 - - TRBV7-2 TGTGCCAGCAGCTCCCAGGGGGGTGGCACCGGGGAGCTGTTTTTT CASSSQGGGTGELFF
TRBJ2-7 - - TRBV9 TGTGCCAGCAGCGAGGGGGAGAGCTCCTACGAGCAGTACTTC CASSEGESSYEQYF
TRBJ2-1 few - TRBV7-3 TGTGCCAGCAGCTTACAGCTCGGGGAGCAGTTCTTC CASSLQLGEQFF
TRBJ2-5 - TRBD1 TRBV6-5 TGTGCCAGCAGTTACGACCCAACAGGGGTTGGAGAGACCCAGTACTTC CASSYDPTGVGETQYF
TRBJ2-7 - TRBD1 TRBV6-6 TGTGCCAGCAGTCCCCGGGACAGGGGATACTCCTACGAGCAGTACTTC CASSPRDRGYSYEQYF
TRBJ2-2 - - TRBV11-1 TGTGCCAGCAGCTTAGACAGGGTAGGCGGGGAGCTGTTTTTT CASSLDRVGGELFF
TRBJ2-1 - - TRBV20-1 TGCAGTGCTCTTAGACTCCCTGATTTCGTCTTC CSALRLPDFVF
TRBJ2-2 few - TRBV7-9 TGTGCCAGCAGCTTAACTTACACCGGGGAGCTGTTTTTT CASSLTYTGELFF
TRBJ1-2 - TRBD1 TRBV5-4 TGTGCCAGCAGCTTGGTGGGACAGGAGACTGGCTACACCTTC CASSLVGQETGYTF
TRBJ2-2 - - TRBV28 TGTGCCAGCAGTACCTCCCCCCTGGGGGCCGGCACCGGGGAGCTGTTTTTT CASSTSPLGAGTGELFF